The T cell receptor (beta chain) described here comes from a study of T cell changes during pregnancy in multiple sclerosis. Clones were sequenced by immunoSEQ multiplex PCR, and TCRdb holds only the in-frame ones, with some missing. The repertoire has 45,000 to 55,000 clones, 92% of them found once; the top ten carry more than 0.15%. The CDR3 runs 15 residues. Germline trimming cut 4 bases from V and 3 bases from J; bases unmatched to any gene: 6. CDR1 and CDR2 from the germline V gene are SEHNR and FQNEAQ (reference sequence). The sequences come from CD4+ T cells from peripheral blood mononuclear cells, collected after pregnancy. J is TRBJ1-1 and V is TRBV7-9; 9 positions match TRBD1. The clonotype comes from a female donor in good health, enrolled as a control in a pregnancy study. CDR3 residues: CASSSTGGWDTEAFF. CDR3 nucleotide sequence: TGTGCCAGCAGCTCAACAGGGGGCTGGGACACTGAAGCTTTCTTT.